This T cell receptor beta chain was sequenced in a study of cytomegalovirus exposure and HLA in healthy donors. The CDR3 length is 14 residues. The germline V gene has CDR1 MDHEN and CDR2 SYDVKM. Unmatched junction bases numbered 6, after V lost 4 bases and J lost 4 bases. Study results and caveats: A later analysis found most CMV-associated TCR beta chains apparently HLA-restricted. Prediction of most subjects' HLA-A and HLA-B alleles by TCR beta sequences was reportedly accurate. According to an earlier analysis, most TCR beta V segments yielded productive rearrangements about 87% or about 30% of the time.

PCR involved 60 Vbeta and 13 Jbeta primers. Data came from immunoSEQ multiplex PCR; TCRdb stores just in-frame clones and leaves some out. The profile shows 130,000 or so clones, around 8.5% of them singletons. On this clone: The antigen remains unidentified.

The chain carries TRBV28 and TRBJ1-2; 7 bases match TRBD1. The source material was PBMCs. The receptor was derived from a man in his forties in good health and CMV-seronegative. This CDR3 reads CASSWIQGVYGYTF. Written as DNA, the CDR3 is TGTGCCAGCAGTTGGATCCAGGGGGTCTATGGCTACACCTTC.